This TCR beta chain was recovered during a study of blood T cells in healthy people across ages. The second PCR ran about 6 to 12 cycles with a sample-barcoded 5' primer and J-beta primers. Every cDNA was tagged by a template-switch adaptor with 12 random nucleotides. Using its own MiXCR run on the 5' RACE reads, TCRdb lists one record per CDR3 protein. The sample lists fewer than 1,200,000 distinct CDR3 sequences, about 25% occurring once. With each sample, at least 5 micrograms of total RNA were extracted. In addition, the sample was reused for a study of T cells of mothers and their children. Turning to that study: Healthy Caucasian mothers, three in number, and their six children were the donors.

Sequencing was done on a sample of blood. The source of this sequence is a girl between 2 and 10 years old in good health.

CDR3 region: CASSKSNRPYYEQYF. The CDR3 bases are TGTGCCAGCAGCAAATCTAACAGGCCATACTACGAGCAGTACTTC. This rearrangement joins TRBV21-1 to TRBJ2-7; the table assigns TRBD1, which was not confirmed against the DNA. TRBV21-1 is described as a pseudogene. CDR3 length: 15 amino acids.